This T cell receptor (beta chain) is from a study of T cells in Graves' hyperthyroidism and ophthalmopathy. Study-wide findings and caveats: In validation, the model predicted ophthalmopathy. These predictions came a median roughly six months before onset. Researchers found most expanded thyroid clonotypes above 0.001 in blood as well. Stable hyperthyroidism was told apart from ophthalmopathy by a model built on 13 V-J features.

This clonotype came up a few times. No antigen is known for it. Patients were excluded for uncontrolled infection, other autoimmune disease, pregnancy or lactation. RNA transcripts gave rise to amplified TCR beta CDR3 regions. The TCR CDR3 was amplified in a first-round RT-PCR using the HTBI primer set. TCRdb reprocessed the multiplex PCR reads via MiXCR and lists one record per CDR3 protein. The sample has around 480,000 distinct CDR3 sequences; approximately 15% are singletons. Deletions cut 2 bases from V and 8 bases from J, with 13 bases between. The CDR3 contains 14 residues. In germline, CDR1 is MNHEY, CDR2 SVGAGI.

This rearrangement joins TRBV6-5 to TRBJ2-1; D unresolved. The sequenced sample consisted of blood. This clonotype was sampled from a woman younger than 30 with Graves' hyperthyroidism. The CDR3, as DNA: TGTGCCAGCAGTTACCAGAGGAGTTTAGATGAGCAGTTCTTC. Protein: CASSYQRSLDEQFF.